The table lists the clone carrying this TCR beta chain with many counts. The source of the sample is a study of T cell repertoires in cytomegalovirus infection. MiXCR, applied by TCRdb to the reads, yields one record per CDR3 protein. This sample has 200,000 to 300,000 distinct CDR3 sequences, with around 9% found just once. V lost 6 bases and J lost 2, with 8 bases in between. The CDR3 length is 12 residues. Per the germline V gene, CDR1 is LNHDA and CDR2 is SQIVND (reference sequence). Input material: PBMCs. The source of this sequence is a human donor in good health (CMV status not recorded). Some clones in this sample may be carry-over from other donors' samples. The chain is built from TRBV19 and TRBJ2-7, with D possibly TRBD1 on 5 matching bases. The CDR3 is CASRAGTYEQYF. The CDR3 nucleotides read TGTGCCAGTAGAGCAGGGACCTACGAGCAGTACTTC.